The 14 T cell receptor beta chains given below trace back to one sample, sequenced in a study of long-term antiretroviral therapy in people with HIV. Investigators performed immunoSEQ version v3.0 at survey level. Using immunoSEQ multiplex PCR, the repertoire was profiled, and TCRdb retains in-frame clones only, with some absent. The table shows about 25,000 clones, with approximately 80% occurring only once. The sample consisted of unsorted PBMCs, taken at the start of antiretroviral therapy, before treatment. These TCRs come from a woman aged 18-35 years with HIV.

This chain links TRBV13 with TRBJ1-1; weak D call: TRBD1 (6 bases). CDR3 length: 17 amino acids. Germline-derived CDR1 and CDR2 are PRHDT and FYEKMQ (reference sequence). V was clipped by 5 bases and J by 1 base, with 20 bases between them. The CDR3: CASSGTWTAWGNTEAFF. The CDR3 bases are TGTGCCAGCAGCGGCACATGGACAGCCTGGGGGAACACTGAAGCTTTCTTT.

This rearrangement joins TRBV4-3 to TRBJ1-1, with 7 nucleotides matching TRBD1. Germline V lookup: CDR1 LGHNA, CDR2 YSLEER. The CDR3 runs 15 residues. The ends lost 1 base at V and 6 bases at J; junction bases unmatched: 8. CDR3 residues: CASSQALQGGSEAFF. CDR3 sequence (DNA): TGCGCCAGCAGCCAAGCTTTGCAGGGGGGCTCTGAAGCTTTCTTT.

This clone was detected only a few times. The chain has TRBV30 and TRBJ1-1; D is unresolved. Germline-derived CDR1 and CDR2 are GTSNPN and SVGIG (reference sequence). The CDR3 contains 13 residues. V lost 3 bases and J lost 0, with 8 bases in between. The CDR3 DNA follows: TGTGCCTGGAGCGTTACATTGAACACTGAAGCTTTCTTT. It translates to CAWSVTLNTEAFF.

This chain joins TRBV28 and TRBJ2-7, with D possibly being TRBD1 (7 bases). The germline gives CDR1 MDHEN, CDR2 SYDVKM. CDR3 length: 15 residues. The V end was cut by 7 bases, the J end by 3 bases, with 19 bases between. CDR3 loop: CASIQGGGSGYEQYF. The CDR3 nucleotides are TGTGCCAGCATCCAGGGGGGCGGATCGGGCTACGAGCAGTACTTC.

This sequence joins TRBV11-3 and TRBJ1-1; 7 positions match TRBD1. The CDR3 is made up of 14 amino acids. The V and J ends lost 3 bases and 5 bases, in that order; junction bases with no gene match: 6. Germline lookup yields CDR1 SGHNT and CDR2 YENEEA. As DNA, the CDR3 is TGTGCCAGCAGCTTGACAGGGAGGGAAACTGAAGCTTTCTTT. It translates to CASSLTGRETEAFF.

This clone was seen a handful of times. This rearrangement joins TRBV5-1 to TRBJ1-1; no clear D gene. The length of the CDR3 is 13 residues. Trimming took off 4 bases at V and 4 bases at J, with 11 bases between the two ends. CDR1 and CDR2 (germline): SGHRS, YFSETQ. This chain's CDR3 is CASSLQSVTEAFF. The DNA for the CDR3 is TGCGCCAGCAGCCTACAGAGTGTCACTGAAGCTTTCTTT.

This chain links TRBV7-2 with TRBJ2-1, with 7 nucleotides matching TRBD2. V was pared by 5 bases and J by 3 bases, with 10 bases of the junction left unmatched. In germline, CDR1 is SGHTA, CDR2 FQGNSA. The CDR3 is 16 amino acids. DNA for the CDR3: TGTGCCAGCAGCCCCCGAGTCGGGAGGTACTACAATGAGCAGTTCTTC. Translated, it gives CASSPRVGRYYNEQFF.

The chain employs TRBV7-9 and TRBJ1-2; 10 nucleotides match TRBD1. From germline, CDR1 is SEHNR and CDR2 FQNEAQ (reference sequence). The CDR3 contains 16 residues. V was clipped by 7 bases and J by 4 bases; unmatched bases: 12. CDR3 loop: CASTQQAGTGAYGYTF. CDR3 in DNA: TGTGCCAGCACCCAACAAGCCGGGACAGGGGCCTATGGCTACACCTTC.

This chain links TRBV7-9 with TRBJ1-4; 8 nucleotides align to TRBD1. The CDR3 totals 14 residues. Germline V gene data show CDR1 as SEHNR and CDR2 as FQNEAQ (reference sequence). The V segment lost 2 bases and the J segment 6 bases; nucleotides outside the gene matches: 2. The DNA for the CDR3 is TGTGCCAGCAGCTTATCCAGGGGGCATGAAAAACTGTTTTTT. It is translated as CASSLSRGHEKLFF.

The V call is TRBV19, the J call TRBJ2-2; D tentatively reads TRBD1 or TRBD2 (5 bases each). Trimming removed 7 bases at V and 3 bases at J, with 12 bases between. CDR3 length: 14 residues. Germline V CDR1 and CDR2: LNHDA, SQIVND (reference sequence). The CDR3 protein is CASNPGLDTGELFF. The DNA of the CDR3 is TGTGCCAGTAACCCGGGGCTCGACACCGGGGAGCTGTTTTTT.

The gene calls are TRBV14 and TRBJ1-2, with D hard to call. Per the germline V gene, CDR1 is SGHDN and CDR2 is FVKESK. CDR3 length: 16 residues. V was cut by 6 bases and J by 1 base, with 18 bases left in between. The CDR3 bases are TGTGCCAGCAGTCAGGAGATACTACCATATAACTATGGCTACACCTTC. Translated, it gives CASSQEILPYNYGYTF.

This rearrangement joins TRBV2 to TRBJ2-2; D ambiguous. Germline V gene data show CDR1 as SNHLY and CDR2 as FYNNEI. CDR3 length equals 12 residues. Deletions cut 4 bases from V and 3 bases from J, with 3 bases between. Written as DNA, the CDR3 is TGTGCCAGCAGTGTTGACACCGGGGAGCTGTTTTTT. Protein: CASSVDTGELFF.

This rearrangement joins TRBV5-4 to TRBJ2-2, with TRBD1 matching 7 bases. From germline, CDR1 is SGHNT and CDR2 YYREEE (reference sequence). The CDR3 spans 15 residues. With 4 bases clipped from V and 4 bases from J, the junction kept 7 bases outside the gene matches. CDR3 DNA: TGTGCCAGCAGCGCCCAGTCAGGGGGCACCGGGGAGCTGTTTTTT. It specifies CASSAQSGGTGELFF.

CDR3 coding DNA: TGTGCCAGCAGTCCTGGGAGGTGGGACACTGAAGCTTTCTTT. It codes for CASSPGRWDTEAFF. The gene calls are TRBV28 and TRBJ1-1; unclear D gene. The ends were cut back, 5 bases at V and 3 bases at J, with 13 bases in the middle. The length of the CDR3 is 14 residues. Germline values: CDR1 MDHEN, CDR2 SYDVKM.